This TCR beta chain was profiled in a study of blood T cell repertoires in COVID-19. V gave up 4 bases and J gave up 0 bases, with 13 bases separating them. The CDR3 spans 15 residues. CDR1 SGHTA and CDR2 FQGNSA come from the germline V gene. Only in-frame clones appear in the TCRdb table, and some are missing; sequencing was by immunoSEQ multiplex PCR. The table records about 69,000 clones, roughly 80% of them present only once. The sample consisted of peripheral blood. This sequence originates from a woman of 80 years or more with acute or convalescent COVID-19. This rearrangement joins TRBV7-2 to TRBJ2-7, with D tentatively TRBD1 (6 bases). This chain's CDR3 is CASSSPGHLSYEQYF. DNA of the CDR3: TGTGCCAGCAGCTCTCCGGGACACCTCTCCTACGAGCAGTACTTC.